The next 21 T cell receptor beta chains were all read from a single sample in a study of shared clonotypes between healthy human individuals. TCRdb's table, derived via immunoSEQ multiplex PCR, lists solely in-frame clones and lacks some. The data show about 2.1 million clones, just over 90% seen once. CD45RO negativity and positive selection for CCR7 defined naive CD8 cells, a population that excluded terminally differentiated effector memory CD45RA+ cells. Material: naive CD8+ T cells from PBMCs. The source of these receptors is a man between 18 and 35 years old in good health. Some clones in this sample may be carry-over from other donors' samples.

The chain employs TRBV6-6 and TRBJ2-5, with 7 bases identical to TRBD2. The end of the DNA is better explained by TRBJ2-7, so the J call may be wrong. The CDR3 runs 13 residues. Germline CDR1 reads MNHNY; CDR2 reads SVGAGI (reference sequence). In DNA form, the CDR3 reads TGTGCCAGCTCGGCGGGAGCTACCTACGAGCAGTACTTC. The encoded protein is CASSAGATYEQYF.

The V gene is TRBV7-2, the J gene TRBJ2-2; D might be TRBD2 (5 bases). There are 16 residues in the CDR3. CDR1 is SGHTA and CDR2 is FQGNSA in the germline V gene. Trimming stripped 5 bases from V and 1 base from J, with 14 bases between. The CDR3 DNA reads TGTGCCAGCAGCCCCCGCCTCGGAGGGAACACCGGGGAGCTGTTTTTT. It encodes CASSPRLGGNTGELFF.

V usage is TRBV10-1 and J usage is TRBJ2-1; a possible D gene is TRBD1 (6 bases). Between the trimmed V and J ends, which lost 7 bases and 2 bases, there was a span of 15 bases. CDR3 size: 15 residues. Germline CDR1 WNHNN, CDR2 SYGVQD (reference sequence). The CDR3 reads CASKLRGRAYNEQFF. The CDR3 coding sequence is TGCGCCAGCAAACTCAGGGGACGGGCCTACAATGAGCAGTTCTTC.

V and J are TRBV13 and TRBJ2-3; D is perhaps TRBD2 (5 bases). The CDR3 runs 20 residues. The germline V gene encodes CDR1 PRHDT and CDR2 FYEKMQ (reference sequence). The V end lost 5 bases, the J end lost 0 bases, and 27 bases lay between the germline ends. The CDR3 DNA reads TGTGCCAGCAGCCCTATGGGATCGGGTGGAAGCCGGACTAGCACAGATACGCAGTATTTT. Translating it yields CASSPMGSGGSRTSTDTQYF.

The chain links TRBV6-5 to TRBJ2-2; 7 bases fit TRBD2. V shed 9 bases, J shed 7 bases, and the junction held 8 bases outside the gene matches. The CDR3 loop spans 13 amino acids. CDR1 and CDR2 (germline): MNHEY, SVGAGI. The chain's CDR3 is CASRGGRSGELFF. The CDR3 DNA reads TGTGCCAGTCGAGGCGGGAGAAGCGGGGAGCTGTTTTTT.

The CDR3, as DNA: TGTGCCATCAGTGGGTCTAGCGGGAGTAGGACAGATACGCAGTATTTT. Translated: CAISGSSGSRTDTQYF. The V call is TRBV10-3, the J call TRBJ2-3, with TRBD2 identical over 10 bases. The CDR3 spans 16 residues. Looked up from germline, CDR1 is ENHRY and CDR2 is SYGVKD. V lost 4 bases and J lost 3; bases outside the gene matches: 7.

This chain joins TRBV19 and TRBJ2-7; 10 nucleotides align to TRBD1. V was pared by 11 bases and J by 4 bases, with 8 bases of the junction left unmatched. The length of the CDR3 is 13 residues. The germline CDR1 and CDR2 sequences are LNHDA and SQIVND (reference sequence). The DNA for the CDR3 is TGTGCCTCATCGACAGGGGGCTTTTACGAGCAGTACTTC. Its protein product is CASSTGGFYEQYF.

This clone was seen only a few times. The chain is built from TRBV27 and TRBJ1-2; TRBD1 aligns across 11 bases. V dropped 4 bases and J dropped 7; count of bases not matched to a gene: 8. The germline V gene has CDR1 MNHEY and CDR2 SMNVEV (reference sequence). The CDR3 contains 15 residues. The CDR3 reads CASSSPDRGLGGYTF. The CDR3 DNA reads as TGTGCCAGCAGTTCCCCGGACAGGGGGCTTGGTGGCTACACCTTC.

The gene calls are TRBV5-6 and TRBJ1-2; D uncertain. There are 14 residues in the CDR3. The V and J ends lost 4 bases and 7 bases respectively, with 17 bases between them. Germline values: CDR1 SGHDT, CDR2 YYEEEE. CDR3 nucleotide sequence: TGTGCCAGCAGCCCAGCGGTAGGGATTCGTGGCTACACCTTC. It specifies CASSPAVGIRGYTF.

This clone appeared a single time. V is TRBV27 and J is TRBJ2-7; D is perhaps TRBD1 (6 bases). Germline V CDR1 and CDR2: MNHEY, SMNVEV (reference sequence). V dropped 6 bases and J dropped 0 bases, with 15 bases sitting between them. The CDR3 extends over 15 amino acids. CDR3 sequence (DNA): TGTGCCAGCAGCCCACGGGGACAAGACTCCTACGAGCAGTACTTC. Protein product: CASSPRGQDSYEQYF.

V and J are TRBV28 and TRBJ2-5; D is perhaps TRBD1 (5 bases). The J call may be faulty, since TRBJ2-7 better matches the DNA end. The CDR3 length is 12 residues. From germline, CDR1 is MDHEN and CDR2 SYDVKM. The DNA of the CDR3 is TGTGCCAGCAGTCTAGACAGCTACGAGCAGTACTTC. Amino acid sequence: CASSLDSYEQYF.

This clone was recorded only once. The rearrangement uses TRBV4-1 and TRBJ2-7; no reliable D call. The CDR3 is made up of 15 amino acids. V gave up 3 bases and J gave up 4 bases, with 16 bases separating them. Germline V gene data show CDR1 as MGHRA and CDR2 as YSYEKL. CDR3 protein: CASSHAVSASYEQYF. CDR3 bases: TGCGCCAGCAGCCACGCGGTTTCAGCGTCTTACGAGCAGTACTTC.

The genes are TRBV28 and TRBJ2-3; TRBD2 matches at 11 bases. Unmatched junction bases numbered 5, after V lost 7 bases and J lost 5 bases. The germline V gene encodes CDR1 MDHEN and CDR2 SYDVKM. This CDR3 comprises 14 residues. CDR3 in DNA: TGTGCCAGCACACTAGCGGGAGAGGTAGATACGCAGTATTTT. Translated, it gives CASTLAGEVDTQYF.

The chain links TRBV10-3 to TRBJ2-1; weak D call: TRBD1 (5 bases). Per germline, CDR1 ENHRY and CDR2 SYGVKD. This CDR3 is 16 amino acids long. V was cut by 4 bases and J by 3 bases, with 16 bases left in between. CDR3 bases: TGTGCCATCAGTGCCTGGGGCAAAGAGTACTACAATGAGCAGTTCTTC. Translating it yields CAISAWGKEYYNEQFF.

The rearrangement links TRBV11-2 to TRBJ2-7; a possible D gene is TRBD2 (6 bases). Germline CDR1 reads SGHAT; CDR2 reads FQNNGV. The CDR3 runs to 13 residues. With 7 bases removed from V and 4 bases from J, the gap between germline ends came to 14 bases. This chain's CDR3 is CASTGTLPYEQYF. As DNA, the CDR3 is TGTGCCAGCACCGGGACTTTACCATACGAGCAGTACTTC.

V usage is TRBV10-2 and J usage is TRBJ1-4; 7 bases align to TRBD1. With V trimmed by 5 bases and J by 15 bases, 9 bases remained unmatched. The germline CDR1 and CDR2 sequences are WSHSY and SAAADI. The CDR3 is 12 residues long. The CDR3 is CASSPGTALVFF. CDR3 DNA: TGCGCCAGCAGTCCCGGGACAGCTTTGGTGTTTTTT.

This clone was detected only a few times. This sequence joins TRBV7-9 and TRBJ1-1, with TRBD1 matching 9 bases. The CDR3 totals 14 residues. The germline V gene encodes CDR1 SEHNR and CDR2 FQNEAQ (reference sequence). V dropped 4 bases and J dropped 4; count of bases not matched to a gene: 4. CDR3 in DNA: TGTGCCAGCAGCTCACAGGGGGCGCCCACTGAAGCTTTCTTT. Translating it yields CASSSQGAPTEAFF.

The chain joins TRBV19 to TRBJ2-7; 7 bases fit TRBD2. Looked up from germline, CDR1 is LNHDA and CDR2 is SQIVND (reference sequence). The V gene end was trimmed by 6 bases and the J gene end by 3 bases; junction bases not matched to a gene: 8. This CDR3 is 14 amino acids long. DNA of the CDR3: TGTGCCAGTAGCGCTACCGGGGGGAACTACGAGCAGTACTTC. As protein: CASSATGGNYEQYF.

Worth noting for this clone: The sample contains more than one DNA sequence encoding this CDR3. The chain joins TRBV7-9 to TRBJ2-2; no firm D call. Trimming pared 2 bases from V and 7 bases from J, leaving 2 bases between. The CDR3 is made up of 11 amino acids. The germline CDR1 and CDR2 sequences are SEHNR and FQNEAQ (reference sequence). The CDR3 sequence is CASSLIGELFF. The CDR3 coding sequence is TGTGCCAGCAGCTTAATCGGGGAGCTGTTTTTT.

Remarks on this clone: The junction shows a germline mismatch at one end, possibly a read error. V and J are TRBV4-2 and TRBJ2-2, with 10 bases aligning to TRBD2. CDR1 and CDR2 (germline): LGHNA, YNFKEQ. This CDR3 contains 15 residues. CDR3 in DNA: TGTGCCAGCCGAACGGGACTAGCGAACGCCGGGGAGCTGTTTTTT. Its protein is CASRTGLANAGELFF.

In DNA, the CDR3 is TGTGCCAGCAGTTATGCGGGGGAGGGAACTAATGAAAAACTGTTTTTT. It yields the protein CASSYAGEGTNEKLFF. V is TRBV9 and J is TRBJ1-4, with D possibly being TRBD1 (5 bases). V was shortened by 5 bases and J by 1 base, with 15 bases between the two germline ends. The germline gives CDR1 SGDLS, CDR2 YYNGEE. This CDR3 comprises 16 residues.